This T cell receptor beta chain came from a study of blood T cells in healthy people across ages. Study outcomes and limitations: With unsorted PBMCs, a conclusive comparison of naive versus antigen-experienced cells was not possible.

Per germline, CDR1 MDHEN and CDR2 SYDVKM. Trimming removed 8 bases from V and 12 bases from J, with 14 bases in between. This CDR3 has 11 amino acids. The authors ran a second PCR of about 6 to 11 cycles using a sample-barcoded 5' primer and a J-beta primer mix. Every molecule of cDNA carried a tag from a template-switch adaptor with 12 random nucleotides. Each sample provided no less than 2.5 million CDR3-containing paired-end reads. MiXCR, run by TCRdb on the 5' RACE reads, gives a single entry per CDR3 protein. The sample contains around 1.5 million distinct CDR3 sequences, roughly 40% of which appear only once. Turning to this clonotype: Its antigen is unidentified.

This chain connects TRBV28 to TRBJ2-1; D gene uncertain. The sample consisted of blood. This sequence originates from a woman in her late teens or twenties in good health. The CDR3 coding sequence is TGTGCCAGCGCCTCCCTAACGGGGCAGTTCTTC. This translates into CASASLTGQFF. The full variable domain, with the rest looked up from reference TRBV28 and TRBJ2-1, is DVKVTQSSRYLVKRTGEKVFLECVQDMDHENMFWYRQDPGLGLRLIYFSYDVKMKEKGDIPEGYSVSREKKERFSLILESASTNQTSMYLCASASLTGQFFGPGTRLTVL.